This T cell receptor beta chain was captured by sequencing in a study of blood T cell repertoires in COVID-19. TCRdb keeps only in-frame clones here, not all; method: immunoSEQ multiplex PCR. The data contain some 130,000 clones, roughly 85% of them singletons. The trim removed 0 bases at V and 4 bases at J, leaving 9 bases unmatched. CDR1 is WNHNN, CDR2 SYGVQD, per germline (reference sequence). The CDR3 loop spans 18 amino acids. In this sample, this clone turned up once. This sequence originates from a human donor in a cohort sampled during active COVID-19. The chain employs TRBV10-1 and TRBJ2-5; 12 bases match TRBD2. Sequences were obtained from peripheral blood. CDR3 protein: CASSESRILAGGRETQYF. The CDR3 DNA sequence: TGCGCCAGCAGTGAGTCGCGAATACTAGCGGGAGGAAGAGAGACCCAGTACTTC.